The 18 T cell receptor beta chains in this list originate from one sample, sequenced in a study of T cells after yellow fever vaccination. Each CDR3 protein is one row after TCRdb ran MiXCR on the 5' RACE reads. The table has about 220,000 distinct CDR3 sequences, about 7% seen once. This material consisted of CD4+ T cells sorted from PBMCs, taken on the day of the yellow fever booster vaccination. The receptors stem from a man aged 25-45 years who received the YFV17D yellow fever vaccine.

The DNA of the CDR3 is TGTGCCACCAGCAGTGGGGGGTCTAGCCGTTACTACGAGCAGTACTTC. Its protein is CATSSGGSSRYYEQYF. This sequence joins TRBV15 and TRBJ2-7; a weak D match, TRBD2 (6 bases). The CDR3 contains 16 residues. Germline CDR1 LNHNV, CDR2 YYDKDF (reference sequence). Trimming shortened V by 3 bases and J by 3 bases, and 18 bases separated the two germline ends.

This clonotype was observed a handful of times. This rearrangement joins TRBV5-1 to TRBJ2-3; 12 bases align to TRBD2. V shed 2 bases and J 4 bases; nucleotides not matched to a gene: 8. The CDR3 sequence is 17 residues long. Per the germline V gene, CDR1 is SGHRS and CDR2 is YFSETQ. CDR3 amino acids: CASSFMTSGSGADTQYF. CDR3 bases: TGCGCCAGCAGCTTTATGACTAGCGGGAGTGGAGCAGATACGCAGTATTTT.

As concerns this clonotype: No conserved phenylalanine or tryptophan ends this CDR3, so it is likely a read error. The gene calls are TRBV5-1 and TRBJ2-5, with 8 bases fitting TRBD2. The CDR3 has 15 residues. The V gene's germline CDR1 is SGHRS and CDR2 YFSETQ. J gave up 5 bases and V 1 base, and 7 bases lay outside the gene matches. CDR3 nucleotide sequence: TGCGCCAGCAGCTTGTCAAGCGGGGGCGGGGAGACCCAGTACATC. Translating gives CASSLSSGGGETQYI.

V and J are TRBV7-2 and TRBJ2-1, with TRBD2 as a possible D gene (6 bases). CDR3 length equals 16 residues. Germline loops: CDR1 SGHTA, CDR2 FQGNSA. V was pared by 5 bases and J by 10 bases, with 24 bases between. The CDR3, as DNA: TGTGCCAGCAGCCTCACCCCGGGACTCTTGAGTCTGGAGCAGTTCTTC. It yields the protein CASSLTPGLLSLEQFF.

In this sample, this clonotype turned up many times. The chain employs TRBV29-1 and TRBJ2-5, with TRBD2 as a possible D gene (5 bases). The germline V and J ends were trimmed by 5 bases and 5 bases, with 12 bases remaining between them. The CDR3 sequence is 12 residues long. CDR1 is SQVTM and CDR2 is ANQGSEA in the germline V gene. For the CDR3, the DNA is TGCAGCGTTTATAAGGGAGCGGAGACCCAGTACTTC. Translation: CSVYKGAETQYF.

This clonotype was picked up a small number of times. V usage is TRBV19 and J usage is TRBJ2-2; D unresolved. The CDR3 consists of 11 residues. The ends were cut back, 7 bases at V and 7 bases at J, with 7 bases in the middle. Per the germline V gene, CDR1 is LNHDA and CDR2 is SQIVND (reference sequence). CDR3 sequence: CASKRNGELFF. The CDR3 region has the DNA TGTGCCAGTAAACGAAACGGGGAGCTGTTTTTT.

The genes are TRBV5-1 and TRBJ2-7; no reliable D call. This CDR3 contains 14 residues. The V gene's germline CDR1 is SGHRS and CDR2 YFSETQ. Trimming took off 0 bases at V and 4 bases at J, with 11 bases between the two ends. The DNA of the CDR3 is TGCGCCAGCAGCTTGGCCTCGGTAGGGTACGAGCAGTACTTC. This translates into CASSLASVGYEQYF.

This chain links TRBV5-1 with TRBJ2-1; D could derive from TRBD1 or TRBD2 (5 bases each). Germline V gene data show CDR1 as SGHRS and CDR2 as YFSETQ. This CDR3 has 16 residues. V was cut by 3 bases and J by 7 bases, with 20 bases left in between. In DNA form, the CDR3 reads TGCGCCAGCAGCTCGCCATCGGGGCTAAGAAGGAATGAGCAGTTCTTC. Encoded protein: CASSSPSGLRRNEQFF.

The chain carries TRBV7-9 and TRBJ2-5; D not resolved. The CDR3 runs to 12 residues. CDR1 is SEHNR and CDR2 is FQNEAQ in the germline V gene (reference sequence). Trimming stripped 5 bases from V and 4 bases from J, with 8 bases between. The CDR3 DNA sequence: TGTGCCAGCAGCACACACGGAGAGACCCAGTACTTC. This codes for CASSTHGETQYF.

CDR3 nucleotides: TGTGCCAGCAGTTTATGGTGGGGGACTAGCGGGCCGAGCTCCTACGAGCAGTACTTC. Residues: CASSLWWGTSGPSSYEQYF. This chain uses TRBV28 with TRBJ2-7; 12 nucleotides agree with TRBD2. This CDR3 comprises 19 residues. Germline values: CDR1 MDHEN, CDR2 SYDVKM. V lost 0 bases and J lost 0; bases outside the gene matches: 9.

This clonotype was counted many times. The rearrangement links TRBV7-2 to TRBJ1-5; 7 positions agree with TRBD1. The V segment lost 5 bases and the J segment 3 bases; nucleotides outside the gene matches: 4. This CDR3 has 14 residues. The V gene's germline CDR1 is SGHTA and CDR2 FQGNSA. The CDR3: CASSPGTANQPQHF. The DNA of the CDR3 is TGTGCCAGCAGCCCCGGGACAGCCAATCAGCCCCAGCATTTT.

The V gene is TRBV19, the J gene TRBJ1-1; perhaps TRBD1 as D (6 bases). This CDR3 region has 15 residues. V was cut by 10 bases and J by 1 base, with 19 bases left in between. CDR1 is LNHDA, CDR2 SQIVND, per germline (reference sequence). CDR3 in amino acids: CATNGGRGGNTEAFF. The DNA for the CDR3 is TGTGCCACTAACGGAGGCAGGGGAGGGAACACTGAAGCTTTCTTT. Combining the CDR3 with reference TRBV19 and TRBJ1-1 gives the whole variable domain DGGITQSPKYLFRKEGQNVTLSCEQNLNHDAMYWYRQDPGQGLRLIYYSQIVNDFQKGDIAEGYSVSREKKESFPLTVTSAQKNPTAFYLCATNGGRGGNTEAFFGQGTRLTVV.

At least ten counts were recorded for this clonotype. The chain carries TRBV7-2 and TRBJ2-1; 7 bases agree with TRBD2. The germline gives CDR1 SGHTA, CDR2 FQGNSA. The CDR3 consists of 17 residues. V shed 1 base and J 5 bases; nucleotides not matched to a gene: 11. This CDR3 is CASSLVPSGTSNNEQFF. The CDR3 region has the DNA TGTGCCAGCAGCTTAGTACCAAGCGGGACCTCAAACAATGAGCAGTTCTTC.

The genes are TRBV7-9 and TRBJ1-4, with 10 bases fitting TRBD1. This CDR3 is built from 15 residues. V was pared by 4 bases and J by 8 bases, with 7 bases of the junction left unmatched. Looked up from germline, CDR1 is SEHNR and CDR2 is FQNEAQ (reference sequence). CDR3 DNA: TGTGCCAGCAGCTCCTCCGGGACAGGGGTGGAAAAACTGTTTTTT. Translation gives CASSSSGTGVEKLFF.

This clonotype has at least ten counts. V is TRBV7-2 and J is TRBJ2-3; D gene ambiguous. There are 11 residues in the CDR3. Germline-derived CDR1 and CDR2 are SGHTA and FQGNSA. V shed 6 bases and J shed 6 bases, with 7 bases lying between them. CDR3 region: CASRLTDTQYF. For the CDR3, the DNA is TGTGCCAGCAGGCTGACCGATACGCAGTATTTT.

This clonotype has just a few counts. This chain uses TRBV4-2 with TRBJ2-5; D gene uncertain. Germline assignment: CDR1 LGHNA and CDR2 YNFKEQ. The CDR3 sequence is 13 residues long. The V end was cut by 0 bases, the J end by 7 bases, with 9 bases between. CDR3 nucleotides: TGTGCCAGCAGCCAAGATATTAAGGGGACCCAGTACTTC. Amino acid sequence: CASSQDIKGTQYF.

At least ten counts were recorded for this clonotype. The chain joins TRBV12-3 or TRBV12-4 to TRBJ2-1, with D unresolved. The CDR3 is 12 residues long. V lost 5 bases to trimming and J lost 11 bases, with 13 bases between them. This CDR3 is CASSPTGTKQFF. The CDR3 DNA follows: TGTGCCAGCAGTCCCACCGGCACAAAGCAGTTCTTC.

This chain joins TRBV9 and TRBJ1-2; tentative D call: TRBD1 (6 bases). This CDR3 comprises 13 residues. Germline V gives CDR1 SGDLS, CDR2 YYNGEE. Deletions cut 3 bases from V and 9 bases from J, with 15 bases between. CDR3 DNA: TGTGCCAGCAGCGCAGGACAGTGGGATAGCTACACCTTC. Translated, it gives CASSAGQWDSYTF. The variable domain in full, completed from reference TRBV9 and TRBJ1-2, reads DSGVTQTPKHLITATGQRVTLRCSPRSGDLSVYWYQQSLDQGLQFLIQYYNGEERAKGNILERFSAQQFPDLHSELNLSSLELGDSALYFCASSAGQWDSYTFGSGTRLTVV.